The 16 T cell receptor beta chains reported below all come from one sample, sequenced in a study of T-cell memory formation after mild COVID-19. TCRdb processed the 5' RACE reads anew with MiXCR; each CDR3 protein has one entry. The sample consists of 29,000 or so distinct CDR3 sequences, roughly 16% of them appearing once. Sequenced material: PBMCs or a T cell subset sorted from them (not recorded which). The receptors shown here come from an adult who had mild COVID-19 (a few samples of this study predate the infection). Cell type and time point are not known.

This clonotype was seen at least ten times. CDR3 coding DNA: TGTGCCCGAACCGGGGGGGGCAACACTGAAGCTTTCTTT. This translates into CARTGGGNTEAFF. J is TRBJ1-1 and V is TRBV24-1, with D possibly being TRBD1 (6 bases). This CDR3 has 13 residues. Germline V gene lookup returns CDR1 KGHDR and CDR2 SFDVKD. Trimming pared 12 bases from V and 2 bases from J, leaving 15 bases between.

This clonotype showed up many times. The V and J genes are TRBV7-8 and TRBJ2-6; 9 bases align to TRBD1. Germline CDR1 and CDR2: SGHVS and FQNEAQ. V gave up 6 bases and J gave up 0 bases; unmatched junction bases: 12. The CDR3 totals 19 residues. The DNA for the CDR3 is TGTGCCAGCAGTTCGGGGACAGGGAAAGGCCTCTCTGGGGCCAACGTCCTGACTTTC. Its translation: CASSSGTGKGLSGANVLTF.

This clonotype was recorded a few times. The chain joins TRBV9 to TRBJ1-6; D is perhaps TRBD1 (6 bases). Trimming pared 1 base from V and 9 bases from J, leaving 14 bases between. In germline, CDR1 is SGDLS, CDR2 YYNGEE. The CDR3 runs 15 residues. The CDR3 region has the DNA TGTGCCAGCAGCGTATCAGGGGCCCAGGGTTCACCCCTCCACTTT. Translating it yields CASSVSGAQGSPLHF. Supplemented by reference TRBV9 and TRBJ1-6, the full variable domain reads DSGVTQTPKHLITATGQRVTLRCSPRSGDLSVYWYQQSLDQGLQFLIQYYNGEERAKGNILERFSAQQFPDLHSELNLSSLELGDSALYFCASSVSGAQGSPLHFGNGTRLTVT.

The sample holds many counts of this clonotype. J is TRBJ2-1 and V is TRBV12-3 or TRBV12-4, with D possibly matching TRBD2 (5 bases). The CDR3 consists of 15 residues. The V end lost 2 bases, the J end lost 10 bases, and 18 bases lay between the germline ends. In DNA, the CDR3 is TGTGCCAGCAGTTTAAGGGCCCCCGGGGAGACGGAGCAGTTCTTC. Protein: CASSLRAPGETEQFF.

The genes are TRBV7-2 and TRBJ2-5; TRBD2 matches 15 bases. The ends lost 5 bases at V and 5 bases at J; junction bases unmatched: 9. Germline CDR1 and CDR2: SGHTA and FQGNSA. CDR3 length: 17 amino acids. CDR3 protein: CASSPPGLAGGKETQYF. The CDR3 DNA sequence: TGTGCCAGCAGCCCTCCTGGACTAGCGGGAGGGAAGGAGACCCAGTACTTC.

This clonotype came up many times. The chain recombines TRBV9 with TRBJ2-3; a weak D match, TRBD2 (5 bases). Germline loops: CDR1 SGDLS, CDR2 YYNGEE. Trimming took 3 bases from V and 8 from J, leaving 10 bases between them. The CDR3 has 12 residues. CDR3 in amino acids: CASSDYGVTQYF. The CDR3 DNA follows: TGTGCCAGCAGCGATTACGGGGTTACGCAGTATTTT.

The rearrangement uses TRBV29-1 and TRBJ1-2; possibly TRBD1 for D (5 bases). V lost 1 base to trimming and J lost 4 bases, with 13 bases between them. The CDR3 runs to 14 residues. Germline-derived CDR1 and CDR2 are SQVTM and ANQGSEA. In nucleotides, the CDR3 is TGCAGCGTTGAAGGTTGGCAGGGTTCCTATGGCTACACCTTC. This translates into CSVEGWQGSYGYTF.

The chain couples TRBV5-1 to TRBJ1-4; 7 positions match TRBD1. Unmatched junction bases numbered 8, after V lost 4 bases and J lost 8 bases. The CDR3 consists of 14 residues. Per the germline V gene, CDR1 is SGHRS and CDR2 is YFSETQ. CDR3 bases: TGCGCCAGCAGCCGCGACAGGGTGGACGAAAAACTGTTTTTT. Residues: CASSRDRVDEKLFF.

This clonotype was recorded many times. V and J are TRBV5-1 and TRBJ1-1, with unresolved D. The V gene's germline CDR1 is SGHRS and CDR2 YFSETQ. The CDR3 runs 14 residues. V was clipped by 0 bases and J by 1 base, with 7 bases between them. In nucleotides, the CDR3 is TGCGCCAGCAGCTTGGCGGCAGCGAACACTGAAGCTTTCTTT. The encoded protein is CASSLAAANTEAFF.

The chain uses TRBV9 and TRBJ1-5; TRBD1 matches at 8 bases. The CDR3 covers 17 residues. The ends lost 0 bases at V and 4 bases at J; junction bases unmatched: 9. Germline V lookup: CDR1 SGDLS, CDR2 YYNGEE. DNA for the CDR3: TGTGCCAGCAGCGTAGGGCATGGGACAGGACTTAATCAGCCCCAGCATTTT. Its protein is CASSVGHGTGLNQPQHF.

The gene calls are TRBV5-1 and TRBJ2-2; D is undetermined. Germline CDR1 and CDR2: SGHRS and YFSETQ. The V gene lost 0 bases and the J gene lost 6 bases, with 9 bases spanning the gap. This CDR3 region has 14 residues. The DNA of the CDR3 is TGCGCCAGCAGCTTGGAACTAACGTCCGGGGAGCTGTTTTTT. Translation: CASSLELTSGELFF.

Ten or more counts support this clonotype. This chain joins TRBV3-1 and TRBJ2-1; D is unclear. This CDR3 is built from 13 residues. Trimming shortened V by 6 bases and J by 9 bases, and 15 bases separated the two germline ends. Germline V lookup: CDR1 LGHDT, CDR2 YNNKEL (reference sequence). The CDR3 loop is CASRPGPVPEQFF. CDR3 sequence (DNA): TGTGCCAGCAGACCCGGACCTGTGCCTGAGCAGTTCTTC.

In this sample, this clonotype turned up many times. V gene TRBV12-3 or TRBV12-4 combines with J gene TRBJ2-5; D not resolved. The CDR3 extends over 12 amino acids. The ends were cut back, 1 base at V and 7 bases at J, with 7 bases in the middle. The CDR3 coding sequence is TGTGCCAGCAGTTTAGACCCAGGGACCCAGTACTTC. This sequence encodes CASSLDPGTQYF.

J is TRBJ1-3 and V is TRBV7-8; weak D call: TRBD1 (5 bases). The CDR3 runs 16 residues. Trimming removed 5 bases from V and 0 bases from J, with 14 bases in between. Germline CDR1 SGHVS, CDR2 FQNEAQ. CDR3 region: CASSINNRNSGNTIYF. The CDR3 coding sequence is TGTGCCAGCAGCATCAATAACAGGAACTCTGGAAACACCATATATTTT.

The table lists this clonotype with many counts. This chain links TRBV12-3 or TRBV12-4 with TRBJ2-1; maybe TRBD1 (6 bases). Trimming removed 6 bases from V and 5 bases from J, with 14 bases in between. This CDR3 contains 14 residues. CDR3 nucleotide sequence: TGTGCCAGCAGCCCTAGGGGGTACGACAATGAGCAGTTCTTC. As protein: CASSPRGYDNEQFF.

This clonotype has at least ten counts. The J gene is TRBJ2-5, the V gene TRBV6-5; D unresolved. The germline gives CDR1 MNHEY, CDR2 SVGAGI. V was trimmed by 6 bases and J by 7 bases, leaving 15 bases between them. The CDR3 length is 13 residues. Here the CDR3 DNA reads TGTGCCAGCAGCCGAGGAGAATTGGGGACCCAGTACTTC. This sequence encodes CASSRGELGTQYF.